This TCR beta chain was identified during a study of regulatory T cells in long-lasting Graves disease. General study results and limits: Persistent disease preferred TRBV28, TRBJ1-2 and TRBJ2-5.

This CDR3 is 15 amino acids long. Trimming took off 4 bases at V and 2 bases at J, with 12 bases between the two ends. CDR1 KGHDR and CDR2 SFDVKD come from the germline V gene. The sample holds many counts of this clonotype. What it binds is not known. Through Arm-PCR of CDR3 regions and iRepertoire HTBI primers, TCR beta libraries were built. TCRdb analysed the multiplex PCR reads with MiXCR anew, one entry per CDR3 protein. Of 600,000 to 650,000 distinct CDR3 sequences listed, roughly 16% were seen once; the top ten hold 18%. The time point: newly diagnosed GD, antithyroid drugs for less than 3 months. Making the TCR library involved RNA that had been extracted from PBMCs. The data were also submitted as part of a second study, on T cells in Graves' hyperthyroidism and ophthalmopathy.

The chain links TRBV24-1 to TRBJ2-3; D is undetermined. This sequence originates from a woman in her 30s with Graves disease. Sequencing used peripheral blood mononuclear cells (PBMCs), obtained at new diagnosis, from a patient treated with antithyroid drugs. The CDR3 sequence: CATSDKTYDTDTQYF. CDR3 nucleotides: TGTGCCACCAGTGACAAGACATATGACACAGATACGCAGTATTTT.